The rows below give T cell receptor beta chains drawn from one sample of a study of shared clonotypes between healthy human individuals. Generated by immunoSEQ multiplex PCR, the TCRdb table keeps only in-frame clones and is missing some. Of some 1.4 million clones listed, approximately 97% are singletons. Sequenced: naive CD4+ T cells sorted from blood. The receptors stem from a man aged 30-40 years in good health. Each CDR3 is given with its conserved first and last residue. A D gene is named only where the DNA matches it firmly. Some rows have no size entry. The others give once, few or many, or a class for an expanded clone.

V: TRBV7-9; size: NA; D: NA; CDR3: CASWAAGDYEQYF
V: TRBV5-1; size: NA; D: NA; CDR3: CASSLLTGVNEQYF
V: TRBV5-1; size: NA; D: NA; CDR3: CASSPVVQETQYF
V: TRBV29-1; size: NA; D: TRBD2; CDR3: CSVDTSGVYNEQFF
V: TRBV7-2; size: NA; D: TRBD2; CDR3: CASSFSGRAYNEQFF
V: TRBV28; size: NA; D: TRBD2; CDR3: CASSPGLAGDSDTQYF
V: TRBV19; size: NA; D: TRBD1; CDR3: CASSIQGETGELFF
V: TRBV20-1; size: NA; D: NA; CDR3: CSASEAQPQHF
V: TRBV7-2; size: NA; D: NA; CDR3: CASSLGVAKNIQYF
V: TRBV11-2; size: NA; D: TRBD2; CDR3: CASSLVPLAGVVAYEQYF
V: TRBV1; size: NA; D: NA; CDR3: CTSSLLAALSSYNEQFF
V: TRBV7-9; size: NA; D: TRBD1; CDR3: CASSRGHEWTEAFF
V: TRBV4-3; size: NA; D: NA; CDR3: CASSQGGDKNTEAFF
V: TRBV18; size: NA; D: NA; CDR3: CASSPLLGTGELFF
V: TRBV29-1; size: NA; D: TRBD2; CDR3: CSVIPGLAGESYEQYF
V: TRBV7-2; size: NA; D: NA; CDR3: CASSLSGASSYNEQFF
V: TRBV7-2; size: NA; D: TRBD2; CDR3: CASSPPTSGRGYEQFF
V: TRBV14; size: NA; D: NA; CDR3: CASSHGLSRGITDTQYF
V: TRBV28; size: NA; D: NA; CDR3: CASSTRGRFNQPQHF
V: TRBV6-5; size: NA; D: NA; CDR3: CASSYLGRGYEQYF
V: TRBV19; size: NA; D: TRBD2; CDR3: CASSIRSSGSRGEQFF
V: TRBV15; size: once; D: NA; CDR3: CATSREPRVTNEKLFF
V: TRBV15; size: NA; D: TRBD1; CDR3: CATSREQGRLYEQYF
V: TRBV28; size: NA; D: NA; CDR3: CASSLYGASGANVLTF
V: TRBV9; size: NA; D: TRBD2; CDR3: CASSVAGVGDPREQYF
V: TRBV10-1; size: NA; D: NA; CDR3: CASRPSGDATDTQYF
V: TRBV5-1; size: NA; D: NA; CDR3: CASSLAGSSYEQYF
V: TRBV5-1; size: NA; D: NA; CDR3: CASRSEQAEAFF
V: TRBV4-1; size: NA; D: NA; CDR3: CASSLQGGTEAFF
V: TRBV15; size: once; D: NA; CDR3: CATSRDGELFF
V: TRBV5-1; size: NA; D: TRBD1; CDR3: CASSLLGQVQETQYF
V: TRBV10-2; size: NA; D: NA; CDR3: CASRLATEAFF
V: TRBV29-1; size: NA; D: TRBD2; CDR3: CSAFGTSGSSSYNEQFF
V: TRBV7-4; size: NA; D: NA; CDR3: CASSLIQGDAYGYTF
V: TRBV7-6; size: NA; D: NA; CDR3: CASSYLQNYGYTF
V: TRBV18; size: NA; D: TRBD2; CDR3: CASSAAGGYTGELFF
V: TRBV9; size: NA; D: NA; CDR3: CASSVRPHNEQFF
V: TRBV11-2; size: NA; D: TRBD2; CDR3: CASSLGTAGGNPHEQYF
V: TRBV19; size: NA; D: NA; CDR3: CASSITLRVRVAKNIQYF
V: TRBV7-8; size: NA; D: TRBD2; CDR3: CASSSWTSGYNEQFF
V: TRBV7-2; size: NA; D: NA; CDR3: CASSLALQETQYF
V: TRBV2; size: few; D: TRBD1; CDR3: CASSAQGAPLGYTF
V: TRBV6-1; size: NA; D: NA; CDR3: CASSVSGNYEQYF
V: TRBV6-5; size: NA; D: NA; CDR3: CASSYARGSGNTIYF
V: TRBV28; size: NA; D: NA; CDR3: CASSQIYEQYF
V: TRBV14; size: NA; D: NA; CDR3: CASSQDTFGAATYNEQFF
V: TRBV19; size: NA; D: TRBD1; CDR3: CASSSRTGATEAFF
V: TRBV11-2; size: NA; D: NA; CDR3: CASSLGDQGTETQYF
V: TRBV10-3; size: NA; D: NA; CDR3: CAIGGNGVRENTETQYF
V: TRBV28; size: NA; D: NA; CDR3: CASSTTTVTGELFF
V: TRBV29-1; size: NA; D: TRBD1; CDR3: CSVRDRGLGETQYF
V: TRBV5-4; size: once; D: NA; CDR3: CASSFGVTNEKLFF
V: TRBV11-2; size: NA; D: NA; CDR3: CASLLGKGFRAPSTDTQYF